This entry is about one T cell receptor beta chain. The antigen is undetermined. The data derive from a study of blood T cells in healthy people across ages. V shed 3 bases and J shed 4 bases, with 7 bases lying between them. This CDR3 region has 13 residues. Germline V gene lookup returns CDR1 ENHRY and CDR2 SYGVKD. Then a second PCR, running about 6 to 11 cycles, was carried out with a sample-barcoded 5' primer and a J-beta primer mix. No fewer than 2.5 million CDR3-containing paired-end reads came from each sample. A single record per CDR3 protein comes from TCRdb applying MiXCR to the 5' RACE reads. The sample contains around 790,000 distinct CDR3 sequences, approximately 44% of which appear only once. The study's findings and limits: Per million T cells, TCR beta diversity dropped about linearly as age rose. Relative to aged donors, long-lived donors carried more naive CD4+ cells and displayed higher diversity. What prevented conclusive comparison of naive and antigen-experienced cells was that PBMCs were unsorted.

This chain uses TRBV10-3 with TRBJ1-5; D is undetermined. This sequence originates from a man aged 55 to 69 in good health. The sample taken for sequencing was blood. The CDR3 DNA is TGTGCCATCAGTGAAACGGAAAATCAGCCCCAGCATTTT. The encoded protein is CAISETENQPQHF.